Listed here are 31 T cell receptor beta chains from one sample, sequenced in a study of early T cells in non-severe SARS-CoV-2 infection. TCRdb processed the 5' RACE reads anew with MiXCR; each CDR3 protein has one entry. The table has more than 50,000 distinct CDR3 sequences, more than 10% seen once. The material was whole blood, obtained at baseline. The source of these receptors is an adult who was a healthcare worker with PCR-confirmed SARS-CoV-2 infection or an uninfected control (not recorded which).

V gene TRBV6-6 combines with J gene TRBJ1-5, with no clear D. The length of the CDR3 is 18 residues. V lost 0 bases, J lost 1 base, and 16 bases lay in between. Germline CDR1 MNHNY, CDR2 SVGAGI (reference sequence). The CDR3 loop is CASSYSRINILSNQPQHF. The CDR3 DNA follows: TGTGCCAGCAGTTACTCCAGGATAAATATTTTGAGCAATCAGCCCCAGCATTTT.

CDR3 bases: TGTGCCAGCAGTTTAGGTGTGAGTGTAGAAGCTTTCTTT. This translates into CASSLGVSVEAFF. The rearrangement uses TRBV12-3 or TRBV12-4 and TRBJ1-1; D gene ambiguous. V gave up 1 base and J gave up 8 bases, with 11 bases separating them. This CDR3 contains 13 residues.

This clonotype was found a few times. The rearrangement uses TRBV7-9 and TRBJ2-5; no definite D call. Germline-derived CDR1 and CDR2 are SEHNR and FQNEAQ (reference sequence). CDR3 size: 14 residues. V shed 1 base and J shed 4 bases, with 10 bases lying between them. The CDR3 sequence is CASSLVSLGETQYF. In DNA form, the CDR3 reads TGTGCCAGCAGCTTAGTATCCCTCGGAGAGACCCAGTACTTC.

V gene TRBV20-1 combines with J gene TRBJ2-3; D is unresolved. Germline-derived CDR1 and CDR2 are DFQATT and SNEGSKA (reference sequence). The CDR3 loop spans 13 amino acids. V was clipped by 6 bases and J by 6 bases, with 16 bases between them. The DNA for the CDR3 is TGCAGTGCGGATGCAGACTCCATGGATACGCAGTATTTT. It translates to CSADADSMDTQYF.

The rearrangement links TRBV28 to TRBJ2-7; D unclear. CDR3 length: 13 residues. Germline assignment: CDR1 MDHEN and CDR2 SYDVKM. Deletions cut 8 bases from V and 2 bases from J, with 13 bases between. DNA of the CDR3: TGTGCCAGCGCCAGATTACGAGCCTACGAGCAGTACTTC. It encodes CASARLRAYEQYF.

The table lists this clonotype with a few counts. J is TRBJ1-2 and V is TRBV4-1, with 10 nucleotides matching TRBD1. V lost 1 base to trimming and J lost 2 bases; unmatched junction nucleotides: 13. Germline-derived CDR1 and CDR2 are MGHRA and YSYEKL. The CDR3 extends over 19 amino acids. The CDR3 reads CASSQVMGQGNEGNYGYTF. The CDR3 nucleotides read TGCGCCAGCAGCCAAGTAATGGGACAGGGGAACGAAGGGAACTATGGCTACACCTTC.

This clonotype was counted between two and nine times. A junction end diverges from the germline sequence, so it may reflect a read error. J is TRBJ1-5 and V is TRBV20-1; perhaps TRBD1 as D (6 bases). CDR1 is DFQATT, CDR2 SNEGSKA, per germline (reference sequence). The CDR3 consists of 14 residues. The CDR3 nucleotides read TGCAGTGCTAGAGATAGCAGGGGTAATCAGGCCCAGCATTTT. It yields the protein CSARDSRGNQAQHF.

The V call is TRBV10-3, the J call TRBJ1-5; D possibly corresponds to TRBD1 (6 bases). The V and J ends lost 5 bases and 7 bases respectively, with 12 bases between them. Germline CDR1 is ENHRY and CDR2 is SYGVKD. The CDR3 totals 13 residues. Here the CDR3 reads CAISTGKYQPQHF. CDR3 DNA: TGTGCCATCAGTACAGGGAAGTACCAGCCCCAGCATTTT.

In DNA form, the CDR3 reads TGTGCCAGCAGCTTAGCGGGGACAGGGGGTTTTGGAAACACCATATATTTT. Its translation is CASSLAGTGGFGNTIYF. The chain links TRBV7-2 to TRBJ1-3; 11 bases map to TRBD1. V trimming: 0 bases; J trimming: 3 bases; junction bases outside the gene matches: 4. CDR3 length: 17 residues. Germline V gene lookup returns CDR1 SGHTA and CDR2 FQGNSA.

The gene calls are TRBV12-3 or TRBV12-4 and TRBJ1-2; the D is unclear. V gave up 1 base and J gave up 2 bases, with 8 bases separating them. The CDR3 covers 14 residues. The CDR3 sequence: CASSLVPGNYGYTF. As DNA, the CDR3 is TGTGCCAGCAGTTTAGTCCCCGGCAACTATGGCTACACCTTC.

This clonotype was counted many times. V usage is TRBV7-2 and J usage is TRBJ1-2; 11 bases map to TRBD1. The ends lost 5 bases at V and 5 bases at J; junction bases unmatched: 4. CDR1 and CDR2 from the germline V gene are SGHTA and FQGNSA. This CDR3 is built from 14 residues. CDR3 region: CASSEDRGPYGYTF. The CDR3 DNA reads as TGTGCCAGCAGCGAGGACAGGGGGCCATATGGCTACACCTTC.

This chain's CDR3 is CSAALYLMGGVNEQFF. CDR3 sequence (DNA): TGCAGTGCAGCCCTCTATCTGATGGGAGGGGTCAATGAGCAGTTCTTC. The rearrangement uses TRBV20-1 and TRBJ2-1; 7 nucleotides match TRBD2. Germline CDR1 is DFQATT and CDR2 is SNEGSKA (reference sequence). The CDR3 runs to 16 residues. V was clipped by 6 bases and J by 6 bases; unmatched bases: 17.

At least ten counts were recorded for this clonotype. This chain links TRBV11-2 with TRBJ1-5; D remains ambiguous. Germline V gives CDR1 SGHAT, CDR2 FQNNGV. Deletions cut 1 base from V and 4 bases from J, with 8 bases between. The CDR3 has 14 amino acids. This chain's CDR3 is CASSLVGINQPQHF. The CDR3 DNA is TGTGCCAGCAGCTTAGTTGGCATAAATCAGCCCCAGCATTTT.

This clonotype showed up many times. The gene calls are TRBV7-6 and TRBJ2-7, with TRBD1 as a possible D gene (6 bases). The length of the CDR3 is 13 residues. Per the germline V gene, CDR1 is SGHVS and CDR2 is FNYEAQ. V lost 5 bases and J lost 3, with 11 bases in between. The CDR3 region has the DNA TGTGCCAGCAGCCAAGGGGGTAACTACGAGCAGTACTTC. This gives the protein CASSQGGNYEQYF. The full variable domain, rest sourced from reference TRBV7-6 and TRBJ2-7, is GAGVSQSPRYKVTKRGQDVALRCDPISGHVSLYWYRQALGQGPEFLTYFNYEAQQDKSGLPNDRFSAERPEGSISTLTIQRTEQRDSAMYRCASSQGGNYEQYFGPGTRLTVT.

This chain connects TRBV12-3 or TRBV12-4 to TRBJ2-3, with unresolved D. There are 14 residues in the CDR3. V lost 6 bases and J lost 2, with 12 bases in between. In DNA, the CDR3 is TGTGCCAGCAGCCCCCTCGTCGCCACAGATACGCAGTATTTT. Amino acids: CASSPLVATDTQYF.

The genes are TRBV7-6 and TRBJ2-4, with 8 nucleotides matching TRBD2. The junction had 2 bases not matched to a gene; V was cut back by 5 bases and J by 8 bases. Germline V gene lookup returns CDR1 SGHVS and CDR2 FNYEAQ. The CDR3 runs to 12 residues. The CDR3 DNA is TGTGCCAGCAGCCGGGGGGGAGACATTCAGTACTTC. Its protein is CASSRGGDIQYF.

This clonotype occurred a few times. The gene calls are TRBV6-4 and TRBJ2-2; no clear D gene. The ends were cut back, 0 bases at V and 5 bases at J, with 7 bases in the middle. This CDR3 is built from 14 residues. Germline-derived CDR1 and CDR2 are MRHNA and SNTAGT. DNA of the CDR3: TGTGCCAGCAGTGACTCCCGGAGAACCGGGGAGCTGTTTTTT. It translates to CASSDSRRTGELFF.

This clonotype was seen only a few times. The chain employs TRBV7-9 and TRBJ1-1, with 7 positions matching TRBD1. Germline V gene data show CDR1 as SEHNR and CDR2 as FQNEAQ (reference sequence). The CDR3 covers 16 residues. The J segment lost 6 bases and the V segment lost 7 bases, leaving 17 bases of the junction unmatched. CDR3 DNA sequence: TGTGCCAGCATTCGCCCGGGGACAGCCGGGCACTCTGAAGCTTTCTTT. As protein: CASIRPGTAGHSEAFF.

There are a few counts of this clonotype. V gene TRBV12-2 combines with J gene TRBJ2-7. TRBV12-2 is a documented pseudogene. CDR3 length: 10 amino acids. The CDR3 region has the DNA TGTGCAAGTCGCAACTACGAGCAGTACTTC. Translation gives CASRNYEQYF.

The chain joins TRBV19 to TRBJ2-2, with D tentatively TRBD1 (5 bases). V was cut by 1 base and J by 6 bases, with 9 bases left in between. The germline V gene has CDR1 LNHDA and CDR2 SQIVND (reference sequence). CDR3 length: 14 amino acids. CDR3 protein: CASSIVQGSGELFF. The CDR3, as DNA: TGTGCCAGTAGTATAGTCCAGGGTTCCGGGGAGCTGTTTTTT.

The chain has TRBV11-2 and TRBJ2-7, with D possibly called TRBD1 or TRBD2 (5 bases each). V was pared by 0 bases and J by 5 bases, with 11 bases between. The germline V gene encodes CDR1 SGHAT and CDR2 FQNNGV. This CDR3 spans 14 amino acids. CDR3 residues: CASSLERGDHEQYF. The CDR3 nucleotides are TGTGCCAGCAGCTTAGAGAGAGGGGACCACGAGCAGTACTTC. Together with reference TRBV11-2 and TRBJ2-7, the CDR3 gives the full variable domain: EAGVAQSPRYKIIEKRQSVAFWCNPISGHATLYWYQQILGQGPKLLIQFQNNGVVDDSQLPKDRFSAERLKGVDSTLKIQPAKLEDSAVYLCASSLERGDHEQYFGPGTRLTVT.

This clonotype showed up just a few times. The chain has TRBV19 and TRBJ2-5; D is perhaps TRBD2 (5 bases). Germline V CDR1 and CDR2: LNHDA, SQIVND (reference sequence). Deletions cut 4 bases from V and 5 bases from J, with 14 bases between. The length of the CDR3 is 14 residues. The CDR3, as DNA: TGTGCCAGTAGTACTCCCGGGATTAGTGAGACCCAGTACTTC. This codes for CASSTPGISETQYF.

This clonotype was observed many times. The chain recombines TRBV24-1 with TRBJ2-1; tentative D call: TRBD2 (5 bases). Germline loops: CDR1 KGHDR, CDR2 SFDVKD. V gave up 4 bases and J gave up 16 bases, with 16 bases separating them. The CDR3 totals 12 residues. This chain's CDR3 is CATSDRGLIHFF. CDR3 nucleotide sequence: TGTGCCACCAGTGACCGAGGGCTAATCCATTTCTTC.

This clonotype appeared a few times. This chain links TRBV11-2 with TRBJ2-7, with D possibly called TRBD1 or TRBD2 (5 bases each). CDR3 length: 19 amino acids. V dropped 3 bases and J dropped 3 bases, with 27 bases sitting between them. The germline gives CDR1 SGHAT, CDR2 FQNNGV. The CDR3 here is CASSFLEPGAPGLHYEQYF. In DNA form, the CDR3 reads TGTGCCAGCAGCTTCCTAGAACCCGGGGCCCCCGGACTCCACTACGAGCAGTACTTC.

The V and J genes are TRBV7-3 and TRBJ2-1, with D uncertain. The germline V gene encodes CDR1 SGHTA and CDR2 FQGTGA. Trimming cost V 2 bases and J 7 bases, with 15 bases left between them. The CDR3 totals 15 residues. This chain's CDR3 is CASSLYPGSRNEQFF. DNA of the CDR3: TGTGCCAGCAGCTTATACCCAGGCTCCAGAAATGAGCAGTTCTTC.

The V and J genes are TRBV20-1 and TRBJ2-3; D might be TRBD2 (6 bases). The CDR3 runs to 13 residues. Germline CDR1 DFQATT, CDR2 SNEGSKA (reference sequence). With 4 bases removed from V and 6 bases from J, the gap between germline ends came to 14 bases. CDR3 sequence (DNA): TGCAGTGCTACCTCGGGGGTAGGGGATACGCAGTATTTT. The encoded protein is CSATSGVGDTQYF.

V is TRBV12-3 or TRBV12-4 and J is TRBJ1-2, with D hard to call. The CDR3 is 15 residues long. V lost 0 bases and J 4 bases, leaving 12 bases between the germline ends. CDR3: CASSLALDRFYGYTF. The CDR3 nucleotides are TGTGCCAGCAGTTTAGCGCTAGACCGCTTCTATGGCTACACCTTC.

The table lists this clonotype with a few counts. This chain uses TRBV6-2 or TRBV6-3 with TRBJ2-2; 8 positions match TRBD1. This CDR3 is built from 14 residues. The V gene end was trimmed by 11 bases and the J gene end by 2 bases; junction bases not matched to a gene: 7. The germline gives CDR1 MNHEY, CDR2 SVGEGT. The CDR3: CAGRDRLNTGELFF. The DNA for the CDR3 is TGTGCCGGCCGGGACAGGCTTAACACCGGGGAGCTGTTTTTT.

The chain employs TRBV27 and TRBJ2-3; TRBD2 might be the D (6 bases). This CDR3 spans 14 amino acids. V was cut by 3 bases and J by 3 bases, with 10 bases left in between. The germline V gene encodes CDR1 MNHEY and CDR2 SMNVEV (reference sequence). In DNA form, the CDR3 reads TGTGCCAGCAGTTTCCTGGGAGGTACAGATACGCAGTATTTT. Its protein product is CASSFLGGTDTQYF.

This clonotype was found many times. The rearrangement joins TRBV6-6 to TRBJ2-1; no firm D call. V gave up 0 bases and J gave up 10 bases, with 13 bases separating them. The CDR3 has 14 residues. The germline V gene encodes CDR1 MNHNY and CDR2 SVGAGI (reference sequence). CDR3 protein: CASSYSSWIDEQFF. In nucleotides, the CDR3 is TGTGCCAGCAGTTACTCGAGCTGGATCGACGAGCAGTTCTTC.

In this sample, this clonotype turned up a few times. The V gene is TRBV11-2, the J gene TRBJ2-1; the match to TRBD1 covers 9 bases. Per the germline V gene, CDR1 is SGHAT and CDR2 is FQNNGV. CDR3 size: 17 residues. J was trimmed by 8 bases and V by 5 bases; bases with no gene match: 16. CDR3 sequence (DNA): TGTGCCAGCAGCCCAATGGTGGAACAGGGGGCGCAGGATGAGCAGTTCTTC. Protein: CASSPMVEQGAQDEQFF.